This is a list of T cell receptor beta chains from one sample in a study of tumor and adjacent non-tumor tissue in lung cancer. TCRdb redid the calling of the multiplex PCR reads with MiXCR, one entry per CDR3 protein. The sample has around 76,000 distinct CDR3 sequences, approximately 82% seen once. The sample was distant non-tumor lung tissue. The receptors shown here come from a man in his 70s with non-small cell lung cancer. CDR3s include the opening cysteine and the closing phenylalanine or tryptophan. The D gene is left open where the match is weak. The size entry is marked missing in some rows and otherwise reads once, few, many or a size class.

>.|TRBV13|.|TRBJ2-3
CAGEGGGTDTQYF
TGTGCCGGCGAGGGCGGAGGCACAGATACGCAATATTTT
>few|TRBV29-1|TRBD1|TRBJ1-1
CSVRAGGLEAIF
TGCAGTGTCCGTGCAGGGGGACTTGAAGCTATCTTT
>.|TRBV5-4|.|TRBJ2-3
CASSLVGGSADTQYF
TGTGCCAGCAGCTTGGTCGGGGGATCTGCAGATACGCAATATTTT
>.|TRBV11-1|.|TRBJ1-1
CDSSLGQNTEAFF
TGTGACAGCAGCCTGGGACAGAACACTGAAGCTTTCTTT
>.|TRBV11-1|TRBD2|TRBJ2-1
CASGLAGAYNEQLF
TGTGCCAGCGGCTTAGCGGGGGCCTACAATGAGCAGTTATTC
>many|TRBV2|.|TRBJ2-7
CASSEPYEQYF
TGTGCCAGCAGTGAACCCTACGAGCAGTACTTC
>once|TRBV29-1|.|TRBJ2-3
CSVNPGNGVTDTQYF
TGCAGCGTTAACCCCGGGAATGGGGTCACAGATACGCAGTATTTT
>many|TRBV6-2/TRBV6-3|TRBD2|TRBJ2-3
CASSNSGRVSDTQYF
TGTGCCAGCAGCAATAGCGGGAGGGTTTCAGATACGCAGTATTTT
>.|TRBV12-5|.|TRBJ2-6
CASGLVPPESGANNLTF
TGTGCTAGTGGTTTAGTTCCGCCCGAATCTGGGGCCAACAACCTGACTTTC
>.|TRBV7-9|.|TRBJ2-1
CASSPSGGGNNDQFF
TGTGCTAGCAGTCCCTCCGGGGGCGGAAATAATGATCAGTTCTTC
>once|TRBV7-8|TRBD2|TRBJ2-1
CASSLGRLADYDEQFF
TGTGCCAGCAGCTTAGGTAGACTAGCGGACTACGATGAGCAGTTCTTC
>.|TRBV4-2|.|TRBJ1-3
CASCQVIGGEGNTVYF
TGTGCCAGCTGCCAAGTCATAGGGGGGGAAGGAAACACCGTATATTTT
>many|TRBV5-6|.|TRBJ2-2
CASRDWGQADTGELFF
TGTGCCAGCAGGGATTGGGGACAAGCCGACACCGGGGAGCTGTTTTTT
>.|TRBV4-2|TRBD2|TRBJ2-3
CASSLLGSGTEDRLYF
TGTGCCAGCAGCCTTCTGGGTAGCGGGACGGAAGATAGGCTGTATTTT
>.|TRBV6-2/TRBV6-3|.|TRBJ2-3
CPSSYGDTQYF
TGTCCCAGCAGTTACGGAGATACCCAGTATTTT
>.|TRBV11-2|.|TRBJ2-7
CTSSLDGRGRYEQYF
TGTACCAGCAGCTTAGATGGAAGGGGCAGGTACGAGCAGTACTTC
>.|TRBV4-1|.|TRBJ1-4
CTSSHDGTATNEKLFF
TGCACCAGCAGCCATGATGGAACGGCAACTAATGAAAAACTGTTTTTT
>once|TRBV6-5|.|TRBJ2-3
CASGYGGNTDTQYF
TGTGCCAGCGGTTACGGGGGTAACACAGATACGCAGTATTTT
>.|TRBV6-1|.|TRBJ2-5
CASSFRQYQETLYF
TGTGCCAGCAGCTTCCGACAGTACCAAGAAACCCTGTACTTC
>.|TRBV6-1|.|TRBJ2-7
CASTRKDGSYEQYF
TGTGCCAGCACTCGGAAAGACGGCTCCTACGAGCAGTACTTC
>few|TRBV10-3|.|TRBJ2-7
CACTTGIGPYEQYF
TGTGCCTGCACGACCGGGATAGGCCCCTACGAGCAGTACTTC
>once|TRBV12-3/TRBV12-4|.|TRBJ2-3
CASSLAQPSSSHYF
TGTGCCAGCAGTTTGGCCCAACCCAGTTCGAGTCATTATTTT
>.|TRBV4-1|TRBD2|TRBJ2-7
CASSRTLAGEEEEQHF
TGCGCCAGCAGCCGGACACTAGCGGGAGAGGAGGAGGAGCAGCACTTC
>.|TRBV29-1|.|TRBJ1-2
CSVEEYVQGRTNYGYTF
TGCAGCGTTGAAGAGTACGTTCAGGGCCGTACCAATTATGGCTACACCTTC
>many|TRBV12-3/TRBV12-4|TRBD1|TRBJ2-1
CAINRDRTPLNEQFF
TGTGCCATCAACCGGGACAGGACACCTCTTAATGAGCAGTTCTTC
>.|TRBV6-1|TRBD2|TRBJ2-1
CASSALAGVSYDQFF
TGTGCCAGCAGTGCTTTAGCGGGAGTCTCATATGATCAGTTCTTC
>once|TRBV4-3|TRBD2|TRBJ2-3
CFSSQDVPSGRTDTQYF
TGCTTCAGCAGCCAAGATGTGCCTAGCGGTAGAACAGATACACAGTATTTT
>.|TRBV7-9|TRBD1|TRBJ2-5
CASSSDRVEETQYF
TGTGCCAGCAGCTCGGACAGGGTAGAAGAGACTCAGTACTTC
>.|TRBV10-3|TRBD1|TRBJ1-5
CAISITGEWDQPHHF
TGTGCCATCAGTATAACAGGGGAATGGGATCAGCCCCATCATTTT
>.|TRBV6-5|.|TRBJ2-2
CSNCYWGTGELFF
TGTTCCAACTGTTACTGGGGCACCGGGGAGCTGTTTTTT
>.|TRBV11-3|.|TRBJ1-1
CANNPPANTEAFF
TGTGCCAACAACCCCCCGGCCAACACTGAAGCTTTCTTT
>.|TRBV11-2|.|TRBJ1-1
CDSRFGNTEAFF
TGTGACAGCCGGTTCGGGAACACCGAAGCTTTCTTT
>.|TRBV4-2|.|TRBJ2-3
CASSHVSGGAQDTQYF
TGTGCCAGCAGCCATGTTAGTGGGGGGGCCCAAGATACGCAGTATTTT
>once|TRBV11-2|TRBD1|TRBJ2-3
CASSSQGLSDTRHF
TGTGCCAGCAGCTCACAGGGGTTATCAGATACGCGGCATTTT
>.|TRBV12-3/TRBV12-4|TRBD2|TRBJ2-3
CASSQSGGAEYSTDTQYF
TGTGCCAGCAGCCAAAGCGGGGGGGCCGAATATAGCACAGATACGCAGTATTTT
>.|TRBV6-2/TRBV6-3|.|TRBJ2-5
CASSLRGLGIREIQYF
TGTGCCAGCAGCCTCCGTGGACTGGGGATTCGGGAGATCCAGTACTTC
>.|TRBV6-6|.|TRBJ1-4
CASIENEKLFF
TGTGCCAGCATCGAAAACGAAAAACTGTTTTTT
>.|TRBV20-1|TRBD1|TRBJ2-3
CSASRPGQVTDTQYF
TGCAGTGCTAGTCGGCCGGGACAGGTGACAGATACGCAGTATTTT
>.|TRBV20-1|.|TRBJ1-1
CARAEPINTEAFF
TGCGCGAGGGCAGAGCCCATTAACACTGAAGCTTTCTTT
>few|TRBV11-2|TRBD2|TRBJ2-1
CASKLETGGLYEQFF
TGTGCCAGCAAATTAGAGACGGGGGGGCTCTATGAGCAGTTCTTC
>.|TRBV5-5|TRBD2|TRBJ2-1
CASSLAGLAGDTYNKQFF
TGTGCCAGCAGCTTGGCGGGACTAGCGGGAGATACATACAATAAGCAGTTCTTC
>.|TRBV20-1|TRBD1|TRBJ1-2
CSTKRGGSSGYTF
TGCAGTACTAAGAGAGGGGGCTCCAGTGGCTACACCTTC
>.|TRBV5-4|.|TRBJ2-3
CASGLSQTQSDTQYF
TGTGCTAGCGGCCTGTCCCAGACACAGTCAGATACGCAGTATTTT
>.|TRBV7-8|TRBD2|TRBJ2-7
CVSSTLTGGPYEQYF
TGTGTCAGCAGCACTCTTACGGGGGGGCCCTACGAGCAGTACTTC
>.|TRBV6-2/TRBV6-3|TRBD1|TRBJ2-7
CTSSLGQAREQYF
TGTACCAGCAGCCTCGGACAGGCTCGGGAACAGTACTTC
>.|TRBV12-3/TRBV12-4|.|TRBJ1-3
CTSSRPGTGFGSGNTLYF
.
>many|TRBV20-1|TRBD2|TRBJ2-3
CSASPSGRARDTQYF
TGCAGTGCTAGTCCTAGCGGGAGGGCCAGAGATACGCAGTATTTT
>few|TRBV11-2|.|TRBJ1-1
CASRPPNVRGNEAFF
TGTGCCAGCAGACCCCCCAACGTTAGGGGCAATGAAGCTTTCTTT
>.|TRBV5-5|TRBD2|TRBJ2-3
CASNLTQAGGTDTQCF
TGTGCCAGCAACCTGACCCAAGCGGGGGGCACAGATACGCAGTGTTTT
>.|TRBV23-1|TRBD1|TRBJ1-1
CASSQPTGAEAFF
TGCGCCAGCAGTCAGCCGACAGGGGCTGAAGCTTTCTTT
>.|TRBV6-1|.|TRBJ1-6
CTSSEEGGYYNSHLHF
TGTACCAGCAGTGAGGAGGGCGGATACTATAATTCACACCTCCACTTT
>.|TRBV28|.|TRBJ1-2
CASNDSGTRHGYTF
TGTGCCAGCAACGATTCAGGCACACGCCATGGCTACACCTTC
>.|TRBV12-3/TRBV12-4|TRBD1|TRBJ1-1
CARNRQGSWSRPTEAFF
TGTGCCAGGAATCGACAGGGAAGTTGGTCCAGGCCCACTGAAGCTTTCTTT